Below, 22 T cell receptor beta chains from the same sample are listed, as sequenced in a study of T cells expressing NK-cell markers. Reprocessing the 5' RACE reads, TCRdb reports a single entry for every CDR3 protein and omits DNA. In all, the sample yields about 460,000 distinct CDR3 sequences. Sequencing was performed on blood T cells: a sorted CD56 or NKG2C T cell subset, CD4+ or CD8+ T cells, or bulk PBMC T cells (not recorded which). The source is a woman aged 50 to 65 in good health.

The genes are TRBV5-1 and TRBJ2-7; TCRdb's D gene call, TRBD1, goes unchecked for lack of DNA. This CDR3 has 14 amino acids. Germline V lookup: CDR1 SGHRS, CDR2 YFSETQ. CDR3: CASSAQVGPYEQYF.

CDR3 loop: CASLLAGVFNEQFF. The chain recombines TRBV12-3 or TRBV12-4 with TRBJ2-1; TCRdb selects TRBD2, and the lack of DNA leaves this call unchecked. The CDR3 runs to 14 residues.

This chain connects TRBV7-8 to TRBJ1-5; TCRdb's D gene call, TRBD1, goes unchecked for lack of DNA. The CDR3 spans 16 residues. Germline V lookup: CDR1 SGHVS, CDR2 FQNEAQ. The CDR3 is CASSAGQGAWDQPQHF.

This rearrangement joins TRBV12-3 or TRBV12-4 to TRBJ1-1; there is no DNA to check the TCRdb D call of TRBD1. The CDR3 consists of 15 residues. The chain's CDR3 is CASSGRRGGGTEAFF.

This chain joins TRBV19 and TRBJ1-2; TCRdb returns TRBD1, unconfirmable since there is no DNA. Germline CDR1 is LNHDA and CDR2 is SQIVND (reference sequence). This CDR3 is built from 11 residues. The CDR3: CASSAAQVFAF.

The chain joins TRBV11-3 to TRBJ2-2; TCRdb picks TRBD2, but there is no DNA to check that call. CDR3 size: 12 residues. Germline assignment: CDR1 SGHNT and CDR2 YENEEA. The CDR3 is CASSGRAGELFF.

This chain links TRBV3-1 with TRBJ2-7; TCRdb reports TRBD1, a call that lacks DNA to check it against. The CDR3 contains 15 residues. The germline V gene encodes CDR1 LGHDT and CDR2 YNNKEL (reference sequence). CDR3 loop: CASSQEGVLVYEQYF.

The rearrangement uses TRBV5-1 and TRBJ2-1; there is no DNA to check the TCRdb D call of TRBD2. Germline V CDR1 and CDR2: SGHRS, YFSETQ. The CDR3 is 14 residues long. The CDR3 loop reads CASMRGSNQNEQFF.

The chain is built from TRBV29-1 and TRBJ2-7; TCRdb designates TRBD1, a call that cannot be tested without DNA. Germline CDR1 and CDR2: SQVTM and ANQGSEA. The CDR3 is 13 amino acids. The CDR3 is CSVGQLYSYEQYF.

V gene TRBV5-1 combines with J gene TRBJ2-3; TCRdb indicates TRBD2, and absent DNA this call remains unverified. Germline CDR1 reads SGHRS; CDR2 reads YFSETQ. There are 13 residues in the CDR3. The CDR3 spells CASTGGWTDTQYF. The entire variable domain, with the rest obtained from reference TRBV5-1 and TRBJ2-3, is as follows: KAGVTQTPRYLIKTRGQQVTLSCSPISGHRSVSWYQQTPGQGLQFLFEYFSETQRNKGNFPGRFSGRQFSNSRSEMNVSTLELGDSALYLCASTGGWTDTQYFGPGTRLTVL.

The V gene is TRBV15, the J gene TRBJ2-1; TCRdb returns TRBD2, unconfirmable since there is no DNA. The CDR3 is 16 residues long. CDR1 and CDR2 from the germline V gene are LNHNV and YYDKDF (reference sequence). The chain's CDR3 is CATSNLGGPLVNEQFF.

The CDR3 spells CSLSLRGSWNNEQFF. This rearrangement joins TRBV29-1 to TRBJ2-1. This CDR3 has 15 residues. Per the germline V gene, CDR1 is SQVTM and CDR2 is ANQGSEA.

The chain recombines TRBV18 with TRBJ2-7; TCRdb indicates TRBD2, and absent DNA this call remains unverified. The CDR3 length is 15 residues. In germline, CDR1 is KGHSH, CDR2 LQKENI. This CDR3 is CASSTPVSGIYEQYF. Combining the CDR3 with reference TRBV18 and TRBJ2-7 gives the whole variable domain NAGVMQNPRHLVRRRGQEARLRCSPMKGHSHVYWYRQLPEEGLKFMVYLQKENIIDESGMPKERFSAEFPKEGPSILRIQQVVRGDSAAYFCASSTPVSGIYEQYFGPGTRLTVT.

The rearrangement links TRBV9 to TRBJ2-4; TCRdb's D call of TRBD1 is untestable without DNA. The germline V gene encodes CDR1 SGDLS and CDR2 YYNGEE. The CDR3 covers 16 residues. The CDR3 sequence: CASSLGEVLGENIQYF. The whole variable domain, remainder taken from reference TRBV9 and TRBJ2-4, is DSGVTQTPKHLITATGQRVTLRCSPRSGDLSVYWYQQSLDQGLQFLIQYYNGEERAKGNILERFSAQQFPDLHSELNLSSLELGDSALYFCASSLGEVLGENIQYFGAGTRLSVL.

The chain's CDR3 is CSARDLGGRLEQFF. This chain uses TRBV20-1 with TRBJ2-1; the TRBD2 assignment by TCRdb is unverifiable without DNA. Germline V gene lookup returns CDR1 DFQATT and CDR2 SNEGSKA (reference sequence). CDR3 length equals 14 residues.

The chain recombines TRBV4-2 with TRBJ1-1; with no DNA, the TCRdb D assignment of TRBD1 cannot be verified. The CDR3 has 15 amino acids. Per germline, CDR1 LGHNA and CDR2 YNFKEQ. CDR3 in amino acids: CASRREQEMNTEAFF.

The chain has TRBV3-1 and TRBJ1-5; no DNA is available, so the TRBD1 call from TCRdb remains unchecked. The germline V gene encodes CDR1 LGHDT and CDR2 YNNKEL (reference sequence). This CDR3 region has 14 residues. CDR3 loop: CASSYLGDRQPQHF.

The chain employs TRBV5-5 and TRBJ2-4; TCRdb gives TRBD2 as the D gene, but with no DNA this cannot be confirmed. In germline, CDR1 is SGHKS, CDR2 YYEKEE (reference sequence). The CDR3 is made up of 16 amino acids. CDR3 residues: CASSTGLAGAENIQYF.

The chain employs TRBV14 and TRBJ1-1. Germline assignment: CDR1 SGHDN and CDR2 FVKESK. There are 15 residues in the CDR3. The CDR3 is CASSPFGRTNTEAFF.

The chain couples TRBV14 to TRBJ2-5; TCRdb selects TRBD2, and the lack of DNA leaves this call unchecked. Germline V CDR1 and CDR2: SGHDN, FVKESK. The CDR3 totals 14 residues. The CDR3 is CASADWRGQETQYF.

The V gene is TRBV5-6, the J gene TRBJ2-1; the TRBD2 assignment by TCRdb is unverifiable without DNA. The CDR3 loop spans 15 amino acids. The germline gives CDR1 SGHDT, CDR2 YYEEEE. The CDR3 sequence is CASSFEGTSVNEQFF.

The genes are TRBV7-9 and TRBJ2-2; TCRdb picks TRBD2, but there is no DNA to check that call. CDR3 length: 15 residues. The germline V gene has CDR1 SEHNR and CDR2 FQNEAQ (reference sequence). CDR3: CASSESGGFTGELFF.